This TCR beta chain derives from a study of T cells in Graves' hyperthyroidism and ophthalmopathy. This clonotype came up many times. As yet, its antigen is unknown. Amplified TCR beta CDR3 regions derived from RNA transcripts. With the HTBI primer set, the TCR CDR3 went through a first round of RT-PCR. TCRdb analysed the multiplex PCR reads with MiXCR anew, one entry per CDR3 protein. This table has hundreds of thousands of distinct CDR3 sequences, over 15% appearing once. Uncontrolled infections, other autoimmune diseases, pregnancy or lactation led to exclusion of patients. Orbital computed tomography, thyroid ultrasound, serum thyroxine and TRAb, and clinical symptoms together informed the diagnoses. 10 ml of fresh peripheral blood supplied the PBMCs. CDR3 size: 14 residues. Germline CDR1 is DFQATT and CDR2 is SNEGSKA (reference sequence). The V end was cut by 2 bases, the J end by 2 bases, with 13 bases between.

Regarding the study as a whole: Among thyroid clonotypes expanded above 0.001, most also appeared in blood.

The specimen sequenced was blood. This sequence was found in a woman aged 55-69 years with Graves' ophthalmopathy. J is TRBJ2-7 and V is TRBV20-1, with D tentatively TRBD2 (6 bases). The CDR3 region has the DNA TGCAGTGCTAGATGGGCGACTAGTACCTACGAGCAGTACTTC. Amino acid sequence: CSARWATSTYEQYF.